Detailed here is one T cell receptor beta chain. Its cognate antigen is unknown. Trimming removed 3 bases at V and 5 bases at J, with 13 bases between. The CDR3 has 13 amino acids. CDR1 is DFQATT, CDR2 SNEGSKA, per germline (reference sequence). The data originate from a study of blood T cells in healthy people across ages. General study results and limits: Underestimates were what the diversity estimates from one million T cells were considered to be.

A sample-barcoded 5' primer and a J-beta primer mix were used in a second PCR of roughly 7 to 11 cycles. One entry per CDR3 protein results from TCRdb running MiXCR on the 5' RACE reads. This sample carries approximately 810,000 distinct CDR3 sequences, around 28% of them seen once, and the ten largest clones take roughly 17%. The chain joins TRBV20-1 to TRBJ1-1, with D possibly TRBD1 on 5 matching bases. The sequencing input was blood. This TCR was recovered from a woman of 80 years or more in good health. The CDR3 sequence is CSASGATGTEAFF. The CDR3 nucleotides read TGCAGTGCTAGCGGGGCCACGGGGACTGAAGCTTTCTTT.